What follows are 20 T cell receptor beta chains derived from one specimen sequenced in a study of OX40 agonist ivuxolimab in advanced cancers. Using immunoSEQ multiplex PCR, the repertoire was profiled, and TCRdb retains in-frame clones only, with some absent. The sample shows more than 80,000 clones, 85% to 95% of them seen only once. Sequences were derived from CD4+ or CD8+ T cells sorted from blood, sampled in a trial of the OX40 agonist ivuxolimab. Receptors were obtained from an adult with an advanced solid tumor such as melanoma, head and neck, liver or kidney cancer.

The chain carries TRBV6-5 and TRBJ1-2; D remains ambiguous. Per germline, CDR1 MNHEY and CDR2 SVGAGI. This CDR3 spans 12 amino acids. Trimming pared 5 bases from V and 8 bases from J, leaving 12 bases between. The CDR3 loop is CASSNLVGGYTF. The CDR3 DNA reads TGTGCCAGCAGTAACCTCGTCGGCGGCTACACCTTC.

The chain couples TRBV7-9 to TRBJ2-2; 11 bases are a match to TRBD1. Germline loops: CDR1 SEHNR, CDR2 FQNEAQ (reference sequence). The CDR3 has 16 residues. Losses at the gene ends were 4 bases for V and 2 bases for J; bases not matched to a gene: 3. CDR3 region: CASSWGQGDNTGELFF. The CDR3 DNA reads as TGTGCCAGCAGCTGGGGACAGGGGGACAACACCGGGGAGCTGTTTTTT.

In this sample, this clone turned up once. The V gene is TRBV7-3, the J gene TRBJ2-6, with D unresolved. Germline CDR1 and CDR2: SGHTA and FQGTGA. Trimming pared 1 base from V and 2 bases from J, leaving 3 bases between. The CDR3 is made up of 14 amino acids. CDR3 amino acids: CASSLNAGANVLTF. The CDR3 coding sequence is TGTGCCAGCAGCTTAAACGCTGGGGCCAACGTCCTGACTTTC. Full variable domain (missing parts from reference TRBV7-3 and TRBJ2-6): GAGVSQTPSNKVTEKGKYVELRCDPISGHTALYWYRQSLGQGPEFLIYFQGTGAADDSGLPNDRFFAVRPEGSVSTLKIQRTERGDSAVYLCASSLNAGANVLTFGAGSRLTVL.

The rearrangement links TRBV7-2 to TRBJ2-1; 7 positions agree with TRBD2. This CDR3 has 15 amino acids. Trimming cost V 0 bases and J 2 bases; bases outside gene matches: 1. Looked up from germline, CDR1 is SGHTA and CDR2 is FQGNSA. The CDR3 DNA is TGTGCCAGCAGCTTAGCCGGGACTACCTACAATGAGCAGTTCTTC. Protein: CASSLAGTTYNEQFF.

The chain is built from TRBV19 and TRBJ1-3; D uncertain. Between the trimmed V and J ends, which lost 1 base and 4 bases, there was a span of 14 bases. This CDR3 is built from 16 residues. Looked up from germline, CDR1 is LNHDA and CDR2 is SQIVND (reference sequence). The CDR3 DNA is TGTGCCAGTAGTATAGGTTACCCAAGACCAGGAAACACCATATATTTT. Translating it yields CASSIGYPRPGNTIYF.

The V gene is TRBV4-2, the J gene TRBJ1-5; D is possibly TRBD1 (5 bases). V was trimmed by 8 bases and J by 3 bases, leaving 14 bases between them. Germline-derived CDR1 and CDR2 are LGHNA and YNFKEQ. The CDR3 runs to 14 residues. The CDR3, as DNA: TGTGCCAGCGGGGGAGGGGCCCTCAATCAGCCCCAGCATTTT. Translating gives CASGGGALNQPQHF.

As for this clone: At one boundary the junction diverges from the germline segment, which might be a read error. This chain links TRBV2 with TRBJ1-5; tentative D call: TRBD1 (5 bases). Germline V gives CDR1 SNHLY, CDR2 FYNNEI. The CDR3 has 13 amino acids. This CDR3 is CASTEGEYQPQHF. CDR3 bases: TGTGCCAGCACTGAAGGGGAGTATCAGCCCCAGCATTTT.

V usage is TRBV7-9 and J usage is TRBJ1-4; D is ambiguous. The CDR3 runs to 11 residues. Germline V CDR1 and CDR2: SEHNR, FQNEAQ (reference sequence). V lost 4 bases and J 8 bases, leaving 5 bases between the germline ends. The CDR3 sequence is CASSSREKLFF. DNA of the CDR3: TGTGCCAGCAGCTCCAGAGAAAAACTGTTTTTT. The full variable domain, with the rest looked up from reference TRBV7-9 and TRBJ1-4, is DTGVSQNPRHKITKRGQNVTFRCDPISEHNRLYWYRQTLGQGPEFLTYFQNEAQLEKSRLLSDRFSAERPKGSFSTLEIQRTEQGDSAMYLCASSSREKLFFGSGTQLSVL.

The rearrangement links TRBV4-3 to TRBJ2-3; 7 nucleotides align to TRBD2. Per the germline V gene, CDR1 is LGHNA and CDR2 is YSLEER. With 4 bases clipped from V and 3 bases from J, the junction kept 4 bases outside the gene matches. The CDR3 has 14 amino acids. The CDR3 bases are TGCGCCAGCAGCCCGACTAGCAGGACAGATACGCAGTATTTT. Translated: CASSPTSRTDTQYF.

This clone showed up just once. The chain is built from TRBV5-1 and TRBJ2-1; TRBD2 matches 10 bases. CDR1 SGHRS and CDR2 YFSETQ come from the germline V gene. The CDR3 consists of 14 residues. Unmatched junction bases numbered 1, after V lost 0 bases and J lost 7 bases. The CDR3 DNA sequence: TGCGCCAGCAGCTTGGAGGGACTAGCGAATGAGCAGTTCTTC. Translation gives CASSLEGLANEQFF.

The CDR3 region has the DNA TGTGCCAGTTTGAACTACCAATACAATGAGCAGTTCTTC. Translating it yields CASLNYQYNEQFF. The V and J genes are TRBV6-5 and TRBJ2-1; D unresolved. CDR3 length equals 13 residues. V was clipped by 9 bases and J by 4 bases, with 13 bases between them. The germline CDR1 and CDR2 sequences are MNHEY and SVGAGI.

This chain uses TRBV14 with TRBJ1-4, with 10 bases matching TRBD1. The V and J ends lost 4 bases and 8 bases, in that order; junction bases with no gene match: 13. The CDR3 length is 17 residues. The germline V gene encodes CDR1 SGHDN and CDR2 FVKESK. This CDR3 reads CASSPPGLTGGREKLFF. In DNA form, the CDR3 reads TGTGCCAGCAGCCCACCCGGATTGACAGGGGGCCGGGAAAAACTGTTTTTT.

The chain combines TRBV28 with TRBJ1-6, with TRBD1 matching 7 bases. In germline, CDR1 is MDHEN, CDR2 SYDVKM. This CDR3 has 17 amino acids. V shed 6 bases and J 3 bases; nucleotides not matched to a gene: 11. As DNA, the CDR3 is TGTGCCAGCAGGGACAGGCTAGGGCTCCTCTATAATTCACCCCTCCACTTT. Its translation is CASRDRLGLLYNSPLHF. The full variable domain, in which reference TRBV28 and TRBJ1-6 provide the parts outside the CDR3, is DVKVTQSSRYLVKRTGEKVFLECVQDMDHENMFWYRQDPGLGLRLIYFSYDVKMKEKGDIPEGYSVSREKKERFSLILESASTNQTSMYLCASRDRLGLLYNSPLHFGNGTRLTVT.

This clone occurred a few times. The V gene is TRBV10-3, the J gene TRBJ2-2; D might be TRBD2 (5 bases). Germline V gene data show CDR1 as ENHRY and CDR2 as SYGVKD. The V and J ends lost 2 bases and 13 bases respectively, with 14 bases between them. This CDR3 has 13 amino acids. CDR3 sequence: CAISETGVRGLFF. The CDR3 region has the DNA TGTGCCATCAGTGAGACCGGGGTTCGGGGGCTGTTTTTT.

The V call is TRBV6-5, the J call TRBJ1-4; D may be TRBD1 (5 bases). Germline CDR1 is MNHEY and CDR2 is SVGAGI. Between the trimmed V and J ends, which lost 2 bases and 10 bases, there was a span of 14 bases. CDR3 length: 14 amino acids. This chain's CDR3 is CASSYRGQGGKLFF. The CDR3 region has the DNA TGTGCCAGCAGTTACAGGGGTCAGGGTGGAAAACTGTTTTTT.

V is TRBV19 and J is TRBJ1-2; perhaps TRBD1 as D (6 bases). Trimming left V 3 bases short and J 3 bases short, with 11 bases between. The CDR3 is 14 amino acids. Germline lookup yields CDR1 LNHDA and CDR2 SQIVND (reference sequence). The CDR3 is CASSINREHYGYTF. CDR3 DNA: TGTGCCAGTAGTATTAACAGGGAGCACTATGGCTACACCTTC.

The chain uses TRBV5-4 and TRBJ1-2; D not resolved. The CDR3 totals 15 residues. V lost 1 base to trimming and J lost 4 bases, with 14 bases between them. Germline V gene sequence: CDR1 SGHNT, CDR2 YYREEE (reference sequence). Written as DNA, the CDR3 is TGTGCCAGCAGCTTGTCGGGGAGCCCCGGCTATGGCTACACCTTC. Translating gives CASSLSGSPGYGYTF.

This clone has more than one count but fewer than ten. The V call is TRBV7-6, the J call TRBJ2-3, with 8 bases that match TRBD1. Germline CDR1 and CDR2: SGHVS and FNYEAQ. V gave up 5 bases and J gave up 2 bases; unmatched junction bases: 12. The CDR3 spans 17 residues. This CDR3 reads CASSPAGGWGNTDTQYF. CDR3 coding DNA: TGTGCCAGCAGCCCCGCAGGGGGCTGGGGTAACACAGATACGCAGTATTTT.

The rearrangement links TRBV19 to TRBJ1-5; 9 nucleotides align to TRBD1. V was pared by 2 bases and J by 5 bases, with 7 bases of the junction left unmatched. This CDR3 has 16 amino acids. CDR1 is LNHDA, CDR2 SQIVND, per germline (reference sequence). In nucleotides, the CDR3 is TGTGCCAGTAGTATATTCGGGGGACAGGGTGATCAGCCCCAGCATTTT. It encodes CASSIFGGQGDQPQHF.

The chain has TRBV5-4 and TRBJ1-1; TRBD1 is a possible D gene (6 bases). V was cut by 1 base and J by 5 bases, with 9 bases left in between. The germline V gene has CDR1 SGHNT and CDR2 YYREEE (reference sequence). The CDR3 spans 13 residues. The CDR3 region is CASSLRGGTEAFF. Here the CDR3 DNA reads TGTGCCAGCAGCTTGCGAGGGGGTACTGAAGCTTTCTTT.